The clone carrying this TCR beta chain has just a few counts. Its target is unknown. The CDR3 runs 15 residues. J gave up 1 base and V 5 bases, and 11 bases lay outside the gene matches. Germline loops: CDR1 DFQATT, CDR2 SNEGSKA (reference sequence). Primers used in a second PCR of roughly 7 to 11 cycles were a sample-barcoded 5' primer and a J-beta primer mix. Samples each returned at least 3 million CDR3-containing paired-end reads. TCRdb analysed the 5' RACE reads with MiXCR anew, one entry per CDR3 protein. Among roughly 2 million distinct CDR3 sequences, around 50% were seen once, and the ten largest hold over 2%. The entry originates in a study of blood T cells in healthy people across ages. Findings and limits, study-wide: PBMCs were not sorted, which prevented a conclusive comparison of naive versus antigen-experienced cells.

This chain links TRBV20-1 with TRBJ2-7; 7 bases map to TRBD1. The sequencing input was blood. This clonotype originated in a woman aged 40 to 50 in good health. CDR3 nucleotide sequence: TGCAGTGCTCCTCCATCCCGACAGGGATCCTACGAGCAGTACTTC. Translating it yields CSAPPSRQGSYEQYF.